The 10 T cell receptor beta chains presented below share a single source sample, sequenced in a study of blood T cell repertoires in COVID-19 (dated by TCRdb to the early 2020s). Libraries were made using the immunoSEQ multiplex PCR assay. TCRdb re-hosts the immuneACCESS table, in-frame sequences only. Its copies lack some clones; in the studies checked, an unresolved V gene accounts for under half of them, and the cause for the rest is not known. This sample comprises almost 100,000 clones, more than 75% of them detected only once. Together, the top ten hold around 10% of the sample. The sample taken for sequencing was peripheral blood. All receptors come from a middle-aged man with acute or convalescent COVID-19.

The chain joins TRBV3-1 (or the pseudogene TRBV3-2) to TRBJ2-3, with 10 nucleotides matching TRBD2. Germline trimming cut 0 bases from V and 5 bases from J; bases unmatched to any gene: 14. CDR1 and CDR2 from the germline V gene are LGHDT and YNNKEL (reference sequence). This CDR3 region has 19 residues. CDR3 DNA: TGTGCCAGCAGCCAAGACCCGGCAGAGCGGGAGGGCATCAGAGATACGCAGTATTTT. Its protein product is CASSQDPAEREGIRDTQYF.

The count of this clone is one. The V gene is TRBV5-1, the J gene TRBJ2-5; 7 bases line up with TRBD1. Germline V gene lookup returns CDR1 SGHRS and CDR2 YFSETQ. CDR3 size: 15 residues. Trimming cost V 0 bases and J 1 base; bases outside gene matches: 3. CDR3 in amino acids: CASSLAGTVQETQYF. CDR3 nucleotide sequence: TGCGCCAGCAGCTTGGCGGGGACAGTCCAAGAGACCCAGTACTTC. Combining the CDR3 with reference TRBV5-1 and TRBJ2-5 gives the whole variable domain KAGVTQTPRYLIKTRGQQVTLSCSPISGHRSVSWYQQTPGQGLQFLFEYFSETQRNKGNFPGRFSGRQFSNSRSEMNVSTLELGDSALYLCASSLAGTVQETQYFGPGTRLLVL.

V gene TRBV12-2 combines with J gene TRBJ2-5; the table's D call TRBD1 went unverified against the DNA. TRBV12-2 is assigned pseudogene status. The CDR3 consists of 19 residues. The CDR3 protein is CASRSISRVIRLGQETQYF. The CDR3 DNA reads TGTGCAAGTCGCAGCATTTCCAGGGTTATTAGGTTAGGCCAAGAGACCCAGTACTTC.

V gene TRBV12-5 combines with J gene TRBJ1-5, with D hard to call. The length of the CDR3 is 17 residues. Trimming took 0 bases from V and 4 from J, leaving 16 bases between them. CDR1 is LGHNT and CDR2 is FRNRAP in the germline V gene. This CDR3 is CASGLVSEGAPNQPQHF. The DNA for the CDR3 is TGTGCTAGTGGTTTGGTATCGGAGGGAGCCCCGAATCAGCCCCAGCATTTT.

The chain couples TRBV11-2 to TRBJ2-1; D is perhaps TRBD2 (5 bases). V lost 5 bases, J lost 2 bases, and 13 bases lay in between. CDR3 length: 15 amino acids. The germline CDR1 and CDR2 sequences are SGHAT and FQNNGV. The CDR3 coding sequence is TGTGCCAGCAGCCCCGCGACTACCCCCTACAATGAGCAGTTCTTC. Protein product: CASSPATTPYNEQFF.

CDR3 nucleotides: TGTGCCTCTGAGAGGGGGTGGACCTACGAGCAGTACTTC. This translates into CASERGWTYEQYF. The chain recombines TRBV24-1 with TRBJ2-7, with D perhaps TRBD1 (6 bases). Trimming pared 12 bases from V and 2 bases from J, leaving 16 bases between. Looked up from germline, CDR1 is KGHDR and CDR2 is SFDVKD. The CDR3 consists of 13 residues.

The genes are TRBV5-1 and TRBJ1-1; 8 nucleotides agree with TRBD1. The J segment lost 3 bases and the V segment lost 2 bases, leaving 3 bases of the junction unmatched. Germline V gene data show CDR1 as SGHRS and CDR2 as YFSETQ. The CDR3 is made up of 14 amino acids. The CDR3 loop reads CASSFGQGHTEAFF. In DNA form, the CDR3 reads TGCGCCAGCAGCTTTGGACAGGGCCACACTGAAGCTTTCTTT.

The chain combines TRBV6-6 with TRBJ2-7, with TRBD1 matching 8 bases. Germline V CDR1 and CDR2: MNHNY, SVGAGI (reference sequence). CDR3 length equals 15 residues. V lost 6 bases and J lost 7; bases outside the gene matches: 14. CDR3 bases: TGTGCCAGCAGAGAATTGGACAGGGCAAGAGGAGAGCAGTACTTC. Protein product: CASRELDRARGEQYF.

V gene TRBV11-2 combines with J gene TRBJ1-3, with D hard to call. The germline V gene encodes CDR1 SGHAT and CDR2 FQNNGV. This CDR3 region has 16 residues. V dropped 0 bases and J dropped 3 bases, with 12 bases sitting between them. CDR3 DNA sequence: TGTGCCAGCAGCTTAGATCGACCGGAGTTTGGAAACACCATATATTTT. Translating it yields CASSLDRPEFGNTIYF.

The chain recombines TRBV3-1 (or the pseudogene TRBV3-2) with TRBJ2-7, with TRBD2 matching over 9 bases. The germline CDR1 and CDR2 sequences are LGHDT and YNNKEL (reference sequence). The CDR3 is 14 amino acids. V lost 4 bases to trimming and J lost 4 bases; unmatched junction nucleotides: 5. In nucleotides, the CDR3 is TGTGCCAGCAGCCCAAGGGCGGGAGGGTACGAGCAGTACTTC. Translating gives CASSPRAGGYEQYF.